The 3 T cell receptor beta chains in this list originate from one sample, sequenced in a study of T-cell reconstitution after alpha-beta-depleted transplantation in children. Unique molecular identifiers were incorporated during preparation of the TCRbeta library. Each CDR3 protein gets one entry after TCRdb re-called the PCR reads with MiXCR. The sample has almost 500,000 distinct CDR3 sequences; 10% to 13% are singletons. Source: PBMCs, taken before TCRalphabeta/CD19-depleted stem cell transplant. The receptors shown here come from a child aged 2 to 10 with inherited bone marrow failure, due to receive a stem cell transplant.

This clonotype showed up many times. The DNA for the CDR3 is TGTGCCAGCAGTTTTAATCCCAGGACAAACAACCAAGAGACCCAGTACTTC. It encodes CASSFNPRTNNQETQYF. The rearrangement joins TRBV28 to TRBJ2-5, with TRBD1 as a possible D gene (5 bases). Germline V gene lookup returns CDR1 MDHEN and CDR2 SYDVKM. The CDR3 contains 17 residues. V lost 3 bases, J lost 0 bases, and 17 bases lay in between.

This clonotype has a count of ten or more. V usage is TRBV3-1 and J usage is TRBJ2-7; 13 bases agree with TRBD2. CDR3 length: 15 residues. The germline gives CDR1 LGHDT, CDR2 YNNKEL (reference sequence). Germline trimming cut 4 bases from V and 3 bases from J; bases unmatched to any gene: 3. In DNA form, the CDR3 reads TGTGCCAGCAGCCGGACTAGCGGGAGTGTCTACGAGCAGTACTTC. Translating gives CASSRTSGSVYEQYF.

CDR3 nucleotides: TGCAGTGCTCATCCTGGAGGCACAGATACGCAGTATTTT. It translates to CSAHPGGTDTQYF. The V and J genes are TRBV20-1 and TRBJ2-3; D is undetermined. The ends were cut back, 5 bases at V and 1 base at J, with 10 bases in the middle. Germline-derived CDR1 and CDR2 are DFQATT and SNEGSKA (reference sequence). This CDR3 spans 13 amino acids.